Presented here are 11 T cell receptor beta chains from one specimen sequenced in a study of blood T cell repertoires in COVID-19. The method was immunoSEQ multiplex PCR; TCRdb's version includes in-frame clones alone and lacks a portion of them. Of fewer than 75,000 clones in the sample, approximately 87% were seen once. The sample was peripheral blood. These receptor sequences come from a man in his 60s with active or convalescent COVID-19.

As DNA, the CDR3 is TGCGCCAGCAGCCAAGACGGCGGTTCCTACGAGCAGTACTTC. This encodes CASSQDGGSYEQYF. V is TRBV4-1 and J is TRBJ2-7; D not certain. The germline V gene has CDR1 MGHRA and CDR2 YSYEKL. The ends were cut back, 0 bases at V and 1 base at J, with 7 bases in the middle. The CDR3 consists of 14 residues.

This clone appeared a single time. The V gene is TRBV7-9, the J gene TRBJ2-1; D may be TRBD2 (6 bases). From germline, CDR1 is SEHNR and CDR2 FQNEAQ (reference sequence). V was shortened by 0 bases and J by 7 bases, with 13 bases between the two germline ends. CDR3 size: 15 residues. The CDR3 sequence: CASSLAGTGINEQFF. The CDR3 bases are TGTGCCAGCAGCTTAGCAGGGACTGGGATTAATGAGCAGTTCTTC.

This chain joins TRBV11-2 and TRBJ1-2; 9 bases fit TRBD1. CDR3 size: 13 residues. V was pared by 5 bases and J by 10 bases, with 8 bases of the junction left unmatched. CDR1 and CDR2 from the germline V gene are SGHAT and FQNNGV. The CDR3 protein is CASSDPGTGIYTF. CDR3 sequence (DNA): TGTGCCAGCAGCGATCCCGGGACAGGGATCTACACCTTC.

This clone was picked up a small number of times. The V and J genes are TRBV7-9 and TRBJ1-1; TRBD1 agrees at 9 bases. J lost 2 bases, V lost 3 bases, and 7 bases had no gene match. CDR1 SEHNR and CDR2 FQNEAQ come from the germline V gene (reference sequence). This CDR3 region has 16 residues. The CDR3 here is CASSFWTGATNTEAFF. The CDR3 nucleotides are TGTGCCAGCAGCTTTTGGACAGGGGCCACTAACACTGAAGCTTTCTTT.

The chain uses TRBV11-2 and TRBJ2-1; 7 bases are a match to TRBD2. Germline loops: CDR1 SGHAT, CDR2 FQNNGV. This CDR3 contains 17 residues. The junction had 9 bases not matched to a gene; V was cut back by 4 bases and J by 0 bases. CDR3 residues: CASSSRRAGSSYNEQFF. DNA of the CDR3: TGTGCCAGCAGCTCCCGAAGAGCGGGATCCTCCTACAATGAGCAGTTCTTC. The complete variable domain, with remaining parts taken from reference TRBV11-2 and TRBJ2-1, reads EAGVAQSPRYKIIEKRQSVAFWCNPISGHATLYWYQQILGQGPKLLIQFQNNGVVDDSQLPKDRFSAERLKGVDSTLKIQPAKLEDSAVYLCASSSRRAGSSYNEQFFGPGTRLTVL.

The genes are TRBV11-2 and TRBJ2-2; 8 bases match TRBD1. Germline CDR1 and CDR2: SGHAT and FQNNGV. The CDR3 extends over 17 amino acids. The V and J ends lost 6 bases and 5 bases, in that order; junction bases with no gene match: 14. The CDR3 DNA follows: TGTGCCAGCAGTTGGGCGGGACAGGAATTGGGGACCGGGGAGCTGTTTTTT. The encoded protein is CASSWAGQELGTGELFF.

This clone is medium-sized within its sample. The V call is TRBV18, the J call TRBJ1-1; no definite D call. Per germline, CDR1 KGHSH and CDR2 LQKENI. The CDR3 runs 16 residues. V lost 3 bases and J 6 bases, leaving 20 bases between the germline ends. In DNA, the CDR3 is TGTGCCAGCTCACCCGTCGGCTTTGATATTCGGGCTGAAGCTTTCTTT. Translated: CASSPVGFDIRAEAFF.

The gene calls are TRBV7-2 and TRBJ2-5, with TRBD2 matching over 7 bases. This CDR3 contains 17 residues. The V segment lost 0 bases and the J segment 5 bases; nucleotides outside the gene matches: 12. Per the germline V gene, CDR1 is SGHTA and CDR2 is FQGNSA. CDR3 amino acids: CASSLARLRTSGETQYF. The CDR3 DNA sequence: TGTGCCAGCAGCTTAGCGCGTCTAAGGACTAGTGGGGAGACCCAGTACTTC.

This clone was seen more than once but under ten times. The CDR3 sequence: CSVGLGGASYEQYF. The CDR3 bases are TGCAGCGTGGGGCTTGGTGGTGCCTCCTACGAGCAGTACTTC. The genes are TRBV29-1 and TRBJ2-7; perhaps TRBD1 as D (5 bases). This CDR3 comprises 14 residues. Germline lookup yields CDR1 SQVTM and CDR2 ANQGSEA. Trimming left V 6 bases short and J 0 bases short, with 15 bases between.

CDR3: CASRDRAVSNQPQHF. The CDR3 DNA reads TGTGCCAGCAGGGACAGGGCGGTAAGCAATCAGCCCCAGCATTTT. The chain recombines TRBV2 with TRBJ1-5, with 8 bases aligning to TRBD1. In germline, CDR1 is SNHLY, CDR2 FYNNEI. The CDR3 totals 15 residues. The V and J ends lost 6 bases and 1 base, in that order; junction bases with no gene match: 5.

The genes are TRBV28 and TRBJ1-1, with TRBD1 matching 9 bases. This CDR3 spans 13 amino acids. With V trimmed by 3 bases and J by 4 bases, 0 bases remained unmatched. Germline CDR1 is MDHEN and CDR2 is SYDVKM. The CDR3 DNA sequence: TGTGCCAGCAGTTTGACAGGGGGCACTGAAGCTTTCTTT. Its protein product is CASSLTGGTEAFF.